This note documents a single TCR beta chain sequence. The antigen remains undetermined. The PCR ran on 60 Vbeta and 13 Jbeta primers. Repertoires were generated with immunoSEQ multiplex PCR, while TCRdb's copy carries only in-frame clones and drops some. Of tens of thousands of clones in the sample, more than 70% were seen once. Germline loops: CDR1 LNHDA, CDR2 SQIVND (reference sequence). This CDR3 is built from 13 residues. V was clipped by 7 bases and J by 7 bases, with 14 bases between them. These data are taken from a study of cytomegalovirus exposure and HLA in healthy donors. Across the whole study: Roughly 180 million T cells yielded approximately 100 million unique TCR beta sequences, as an earlier analysis found. General observations from the study: TCR beta sequences numbering about 17,000 were associated with HLA alleles at 0.05 false discovery rate in a later analysis. The investigators catalogued 150 or so TCR beta chains as cytomegalovirus-associated.

The sequence was obtained from a middle-aged woman in good health and CMV-seropositive. This sequence joins TRBV19 and TRBJ1-5; no reliable D call. The specimen was PBMCs. The CDR3 loop reads CASNSFGGQPQHF. The CDR3 DNA is TGTGCCAGTAACTCTTTCGGAGGGCAGCCCCAGCATTTT. Together with reference TRBV19 and TRBJ1-5, the CDR3 gives the full variable domain: DGGITQSPKYLFRKEGQNVTLSCEQNLNHDAMYWYRQDPGQGLRLIYYSQIVNDFQKGDIAEGYSVSREKKESFPLTVTSAQKNPTAFYLCASNSFGGQPQHFGDGTRLSIL.